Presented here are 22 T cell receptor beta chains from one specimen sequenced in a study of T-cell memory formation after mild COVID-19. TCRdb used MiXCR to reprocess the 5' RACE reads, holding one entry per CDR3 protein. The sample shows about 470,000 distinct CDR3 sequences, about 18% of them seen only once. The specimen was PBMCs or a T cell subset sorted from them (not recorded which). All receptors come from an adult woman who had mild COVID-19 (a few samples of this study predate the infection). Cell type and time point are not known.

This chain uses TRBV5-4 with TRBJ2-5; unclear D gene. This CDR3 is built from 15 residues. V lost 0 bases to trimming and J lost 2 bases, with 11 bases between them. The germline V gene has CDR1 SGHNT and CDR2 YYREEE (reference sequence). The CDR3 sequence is CASSLATWEQETQYF. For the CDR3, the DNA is TGTGCCAGCAGCTTGGCCACTTGGGAACAAGAGACCCAGTACTTC.

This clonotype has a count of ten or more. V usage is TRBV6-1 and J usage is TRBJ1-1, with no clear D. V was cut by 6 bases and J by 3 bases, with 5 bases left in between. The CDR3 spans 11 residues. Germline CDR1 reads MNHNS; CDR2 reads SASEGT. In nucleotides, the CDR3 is TGTGCCAGCAGGGACCACACTGAAGCTTTCTTT. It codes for CASRDHTEAFF.

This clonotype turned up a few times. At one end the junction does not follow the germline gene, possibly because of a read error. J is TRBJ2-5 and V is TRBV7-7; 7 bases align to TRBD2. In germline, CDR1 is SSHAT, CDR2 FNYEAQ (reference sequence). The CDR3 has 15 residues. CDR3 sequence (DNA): TGTGCTAGCAGCCTAGGGGCTAGCGGAGCTGAGACCCAGTACTTC. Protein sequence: CASSLGASGAETQYF.

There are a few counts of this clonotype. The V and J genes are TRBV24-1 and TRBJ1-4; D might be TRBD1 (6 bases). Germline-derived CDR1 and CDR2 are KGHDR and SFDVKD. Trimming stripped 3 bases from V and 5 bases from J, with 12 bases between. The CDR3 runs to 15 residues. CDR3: CATSDPGTKNEKLFF. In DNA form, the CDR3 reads TGTGCCACCAGTGATCCCGGGACAAAGAATGAAAAACTGTTTTTT.

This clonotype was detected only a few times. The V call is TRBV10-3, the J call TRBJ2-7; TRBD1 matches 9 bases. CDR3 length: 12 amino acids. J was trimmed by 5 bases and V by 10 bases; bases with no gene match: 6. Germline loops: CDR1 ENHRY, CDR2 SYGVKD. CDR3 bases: TGTGCCACCCGGACAGGGGACAACGAGCAGTACTTC. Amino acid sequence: CATRTGDNEQYF.

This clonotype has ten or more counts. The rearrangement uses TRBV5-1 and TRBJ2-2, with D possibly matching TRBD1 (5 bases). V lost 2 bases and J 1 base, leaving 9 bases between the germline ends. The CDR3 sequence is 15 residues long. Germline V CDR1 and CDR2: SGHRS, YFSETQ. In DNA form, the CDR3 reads TGCGCCAGCAGCTTTCGTCAGGGGAACACCGGGGAGCTGTTTTTT. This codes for CASSFRQGNTGELFF.

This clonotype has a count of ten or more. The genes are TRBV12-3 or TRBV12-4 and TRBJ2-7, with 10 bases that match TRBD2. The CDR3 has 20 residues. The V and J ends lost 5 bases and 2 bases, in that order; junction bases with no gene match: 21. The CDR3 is CASSGALGASGRSGAYEQYF. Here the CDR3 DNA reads TGTGCCAGCAGTGGAGCCCTGGGAGCTAGCGGGAGATCCGGGGCCTACGAGCAGTACTTC.

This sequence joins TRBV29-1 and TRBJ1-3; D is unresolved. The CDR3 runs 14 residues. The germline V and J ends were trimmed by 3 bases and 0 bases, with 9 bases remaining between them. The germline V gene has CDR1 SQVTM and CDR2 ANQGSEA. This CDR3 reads CSVDMSSSGNTIYF. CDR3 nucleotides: TGCAGCGTTGATATGAGCAGCTCTGGAAACACCATATATTTT.

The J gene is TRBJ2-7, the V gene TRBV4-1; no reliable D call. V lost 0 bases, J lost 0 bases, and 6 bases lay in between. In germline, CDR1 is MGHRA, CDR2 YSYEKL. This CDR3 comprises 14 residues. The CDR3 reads CASSQEEHSYEQYF. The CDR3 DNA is TGCGCCAGCAGCCAAGAAGAGCACTCCTACGAGCAGTACTTC.

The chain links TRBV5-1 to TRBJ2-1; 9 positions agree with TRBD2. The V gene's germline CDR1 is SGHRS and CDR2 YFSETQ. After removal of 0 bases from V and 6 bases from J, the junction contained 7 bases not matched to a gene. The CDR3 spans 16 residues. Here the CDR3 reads CASSLVAGDVSNEQFF. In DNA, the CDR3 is TGCGCCAGCAGCTTGGTAGCGGGGGATGTAAGCAATGAGCAGTTCTTC. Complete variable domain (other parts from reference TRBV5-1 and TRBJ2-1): KAGVTQTPRYLIKTRGQQVTLSCSPISGHRSVSWYQQTPGQGLQFLFEYFSETQRNKGNFPGRFSGRQFSNSRSEMNVSTLELGDSALYLCASSLVAGDVSNEQFFGPGTRLTVL.

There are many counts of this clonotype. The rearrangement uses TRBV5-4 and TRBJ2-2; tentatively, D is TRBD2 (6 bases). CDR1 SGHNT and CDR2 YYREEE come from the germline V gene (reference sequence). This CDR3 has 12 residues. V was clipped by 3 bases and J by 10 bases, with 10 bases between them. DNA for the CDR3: TGTGCCAGCAGCTGGGACTCCGCGGAGCTGTTTTTT. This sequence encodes CASSWDSAELFF.

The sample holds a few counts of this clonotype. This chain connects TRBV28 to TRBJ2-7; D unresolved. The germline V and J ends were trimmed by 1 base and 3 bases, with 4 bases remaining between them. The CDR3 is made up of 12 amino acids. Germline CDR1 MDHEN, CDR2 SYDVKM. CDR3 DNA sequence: TGTGCCAGCAGTTTATCATACTACGAGCAGTACTTC. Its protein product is CASSLSYYEQYF.

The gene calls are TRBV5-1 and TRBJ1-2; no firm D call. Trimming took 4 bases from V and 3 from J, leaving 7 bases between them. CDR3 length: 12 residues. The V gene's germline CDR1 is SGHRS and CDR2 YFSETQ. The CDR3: CASSGRHYGYTF. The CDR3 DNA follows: TGCGCCAGCAGCGGCAGGCACTATGGCTACACCTTC.

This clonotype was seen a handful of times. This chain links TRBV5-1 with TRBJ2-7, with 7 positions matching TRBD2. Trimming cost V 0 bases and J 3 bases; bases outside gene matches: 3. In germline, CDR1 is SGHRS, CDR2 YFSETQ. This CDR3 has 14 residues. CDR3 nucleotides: TGCGCCAGCAGCTTGGGCGGGGGTAACTACGAGCAGTACTTC. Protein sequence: CASSLGGGNYEQYF.

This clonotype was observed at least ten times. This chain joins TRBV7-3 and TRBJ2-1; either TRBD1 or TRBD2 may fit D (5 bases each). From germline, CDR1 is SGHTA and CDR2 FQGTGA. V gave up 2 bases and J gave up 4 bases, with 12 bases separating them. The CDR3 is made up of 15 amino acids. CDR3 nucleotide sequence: TGTGCCAGCAGCTTATATAAAGGGACGTACAATGAGCAGTTCTTC. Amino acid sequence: CASSLYKGTYNEQFF.

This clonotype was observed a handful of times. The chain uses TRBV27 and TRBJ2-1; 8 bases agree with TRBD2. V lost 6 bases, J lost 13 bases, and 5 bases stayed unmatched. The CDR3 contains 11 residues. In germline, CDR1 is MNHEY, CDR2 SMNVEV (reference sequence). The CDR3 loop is CASRYSGEQFF. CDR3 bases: TGTGCCAGCAGATATAGCGGGGAACAGTTCTTC.

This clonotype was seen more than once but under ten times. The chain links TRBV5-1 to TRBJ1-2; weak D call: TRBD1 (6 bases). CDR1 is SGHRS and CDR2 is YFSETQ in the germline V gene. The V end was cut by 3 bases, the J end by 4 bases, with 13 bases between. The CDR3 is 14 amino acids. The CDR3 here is CASSSSGQSYGYTF. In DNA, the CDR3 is TGCGCCAGCAGCTCCTCCGGACAGTCCTATGGCTACACCTTC.

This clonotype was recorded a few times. The CDR3 region is CASSFGTHTGELFF. The DNA of the CDR3 is TGTGCCAGCAGTTTTGGCACACACACCGGGGAGCTGTTTTTT. The J gene is TRBJ2-2, the V gene TRBV6-6; unclear D gene. Trimming left V 4 bases short and J 3 bases short, with 9 bases between. This CDR3 has 14 amino acids. Germline V gene lookup returns CDR1 MNHNY and CDR2 SVGAGI (reference sequence).

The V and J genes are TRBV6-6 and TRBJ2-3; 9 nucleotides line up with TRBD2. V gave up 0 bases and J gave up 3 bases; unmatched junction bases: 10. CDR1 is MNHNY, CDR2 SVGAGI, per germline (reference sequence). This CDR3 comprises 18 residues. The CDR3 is CASSYSAGGPRGTDTQYF. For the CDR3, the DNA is TGTGCCAGCAGTTACTCGGCGGGGGGGCCACGGGGGACAGATACGCAGTATTTT.

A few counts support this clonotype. The chain's CDR3 is CAISDHTGTSKAFF. As DNA, the CDR3 is TGTGCCATCAGTGATCACACCGGGACCTCGAAAGCTTTCTTT. The chain carries TRBV10-3 and TRBJ1-1; perhaps TRBD1 as D (5 bases). The CDR3 is made up of 14 amino acids. CDR1 and CDR2 (germline): ENHRY, SYGVKD. V was shortened by 3 bases and J by 9 bases, with 17 bases between the two germline ends.

CDR3 protein: CASSFYRTANTEAFF. The CDR3 DNA reads as TGTGCCAGCAGCTTCTACAGGACAGCGAACACTGAAGCTTTCTTT. The rearrangement joins TRBV7-9 to TRBJ1-1, with D possibly being TRBD1 (6 bases). The CDR3 extends over 15 amino acids. Germline loops: CDR1 SEHNR, CDR2 FQNEAQ (reference sequence). V gave up 3 bases and J gave up 1 base, with 12 bases separating them.

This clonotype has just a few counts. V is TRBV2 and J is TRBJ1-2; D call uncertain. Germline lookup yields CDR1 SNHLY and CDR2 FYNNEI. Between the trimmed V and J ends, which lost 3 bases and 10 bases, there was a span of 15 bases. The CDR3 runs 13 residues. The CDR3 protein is CASSEVRRADYTF. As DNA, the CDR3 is TGTGCCAGCAGTGAGGTCAGGAGAGCCGACTACACCTTC.